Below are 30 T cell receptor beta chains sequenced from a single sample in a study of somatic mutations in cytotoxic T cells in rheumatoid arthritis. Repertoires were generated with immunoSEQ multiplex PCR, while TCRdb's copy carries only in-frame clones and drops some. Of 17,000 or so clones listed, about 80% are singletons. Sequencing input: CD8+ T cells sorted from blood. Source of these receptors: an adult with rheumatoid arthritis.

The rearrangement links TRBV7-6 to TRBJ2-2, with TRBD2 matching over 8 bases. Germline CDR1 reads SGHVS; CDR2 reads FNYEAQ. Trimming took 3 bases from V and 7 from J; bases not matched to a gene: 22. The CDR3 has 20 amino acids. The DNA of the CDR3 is TGTGCCAGCAGCTTGTACGAGGCGGGGGGAGCACCTACTTTGGGCGGGGAGCTGTTTTTT. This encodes CASSLYEAGGAPTLGGELFF.

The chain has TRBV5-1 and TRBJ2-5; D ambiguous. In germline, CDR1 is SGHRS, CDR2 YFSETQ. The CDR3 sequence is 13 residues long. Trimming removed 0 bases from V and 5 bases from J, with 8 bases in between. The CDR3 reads CASSLEGVETQYF. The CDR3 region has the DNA TGCGCCAGCAGCTTGGAAGGTGTGGAGACCCAGTACTTC.

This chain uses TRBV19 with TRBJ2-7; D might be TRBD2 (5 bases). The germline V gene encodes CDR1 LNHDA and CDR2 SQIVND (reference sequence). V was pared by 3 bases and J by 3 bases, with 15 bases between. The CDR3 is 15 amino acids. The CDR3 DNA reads TGTGCCAGTAGTATGGAGAGCGGTATTATCTACGAGCAGTACTTC. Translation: CASSMESGIIYEQYF.

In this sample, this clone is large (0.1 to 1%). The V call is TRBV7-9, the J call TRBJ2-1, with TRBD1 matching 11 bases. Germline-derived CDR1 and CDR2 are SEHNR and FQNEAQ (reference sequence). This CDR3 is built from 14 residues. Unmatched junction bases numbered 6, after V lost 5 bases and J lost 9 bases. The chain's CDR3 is CASSGTGGQSEQFF. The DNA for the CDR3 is TGTGCCAGCAGCGGGACAGGGGGACAGAGTGAGCAGTTCTTC. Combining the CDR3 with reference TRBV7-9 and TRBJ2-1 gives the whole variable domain DTGVSQNPRHKITKRGQNVTFRCDPISEHNRLYWYRQTLGQGPEFLTYFQNEAQLEKSRLLSDRFSAERPKGSFSTLEIQRTEQGDSAMYLCASSGTGGQSEQFFGPGTRLTVL.

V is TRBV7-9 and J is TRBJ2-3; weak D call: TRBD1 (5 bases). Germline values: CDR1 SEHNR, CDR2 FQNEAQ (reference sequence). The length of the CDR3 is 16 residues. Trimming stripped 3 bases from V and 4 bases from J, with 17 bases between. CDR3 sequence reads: CASSLPRDQLSDTQYF. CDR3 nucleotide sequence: TGTGCCAGCAGCTTGCCCAGGGATCAGTTGTCAGATACGCAGTATTTT. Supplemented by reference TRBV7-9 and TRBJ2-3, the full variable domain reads DTGVSQNPRHKITKRGQNVTFRCDPISEHNRLYWYRQTLGQGPEFLTYFQNEAQLEKSRLLSDRFSAERPKGSFSTLEIQRTEQGDSAMYLCASSLPRDQLSDTQYFGPGTRLTVL.

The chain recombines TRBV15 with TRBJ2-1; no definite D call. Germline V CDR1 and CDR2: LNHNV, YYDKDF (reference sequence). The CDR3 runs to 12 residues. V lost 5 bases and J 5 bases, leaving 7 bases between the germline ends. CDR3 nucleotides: TGTGCCACCAGCTTGACGGACAATGAGCAGTTCTTC. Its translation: CATSLTDNEQFF.

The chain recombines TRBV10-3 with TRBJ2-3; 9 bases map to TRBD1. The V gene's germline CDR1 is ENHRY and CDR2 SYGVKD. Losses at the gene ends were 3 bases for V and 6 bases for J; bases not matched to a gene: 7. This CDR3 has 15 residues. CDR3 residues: CAISDLGQGPDTQYF. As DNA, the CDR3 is TGTGCCATCAGTGACTTGGGACAGGGTCCGGATACGCAGTATTTT.

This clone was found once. The CDR3 region is CASSQDNFGTWGEAFF. DNA of the CDR3: TGTGCCAGCAGCCAAGATAATTTCGGGACATGGGGTGAAGCTTTCTTT. The chain combines TRBV4-2 with TRBJ1-1, with D possibly matching TRBD1 (6 bases). This CDR3 comprises 16 residues. Germline CDR1 reads LGHNA; CDR2 reads YNFKEQ. The germline V and J ends were trimmed by 0 bases and 7 bases, with 18 bases remaining between them.

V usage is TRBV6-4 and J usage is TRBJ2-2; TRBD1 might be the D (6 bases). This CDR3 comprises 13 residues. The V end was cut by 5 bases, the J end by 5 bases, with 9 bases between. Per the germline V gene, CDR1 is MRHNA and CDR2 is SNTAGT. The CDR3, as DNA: TGTGCCAGCAGTTACAGGGAGACCGGGGAGCTGTTTTTT. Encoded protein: CASSYRETGELFF.

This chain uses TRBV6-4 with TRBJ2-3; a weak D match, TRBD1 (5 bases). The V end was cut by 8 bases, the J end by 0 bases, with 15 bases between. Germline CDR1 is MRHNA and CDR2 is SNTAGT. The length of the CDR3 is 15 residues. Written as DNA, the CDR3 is TGTGCCAGCCGAGCTCAGGGCGGCAGCACAGATACGCAGTATTTT. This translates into CASRAQGGSTDTQYF.

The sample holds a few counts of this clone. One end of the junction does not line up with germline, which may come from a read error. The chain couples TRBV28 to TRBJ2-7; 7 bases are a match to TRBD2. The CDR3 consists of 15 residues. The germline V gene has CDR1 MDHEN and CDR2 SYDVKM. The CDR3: CASSLGSGSAYEQYF. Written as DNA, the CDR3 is TGTGCCAGCAGTCTGGGTAGCGGGTCCGCCTATGAGCAGTACTTC.

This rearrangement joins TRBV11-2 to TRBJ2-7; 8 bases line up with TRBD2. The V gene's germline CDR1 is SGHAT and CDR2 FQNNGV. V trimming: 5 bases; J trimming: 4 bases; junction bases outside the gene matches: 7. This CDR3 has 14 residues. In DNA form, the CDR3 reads TGTGCCAGCAGCCCCCCCGGGGGGGCATACGAGCAGTACTTC. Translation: CASSPPGGAYEQYF.

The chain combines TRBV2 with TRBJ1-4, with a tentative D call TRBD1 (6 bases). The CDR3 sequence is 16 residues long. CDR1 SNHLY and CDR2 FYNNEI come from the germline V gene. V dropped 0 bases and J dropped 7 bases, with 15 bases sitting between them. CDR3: CASSEAEEGEVEKLFF. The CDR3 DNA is TGTGCCAGCAGTGAAGCGGAGGAGGGGGAGGTTGAAAAACTGTTTTTT.

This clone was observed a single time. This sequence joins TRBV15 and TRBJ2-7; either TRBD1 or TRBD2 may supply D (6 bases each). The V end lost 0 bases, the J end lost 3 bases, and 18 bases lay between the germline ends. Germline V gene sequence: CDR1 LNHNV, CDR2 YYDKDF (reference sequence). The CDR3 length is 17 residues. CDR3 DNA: TGTGCCACCAGCAGAGATCTAATCGGGGGCGACTTCTACGAGCAGTACTTC. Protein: CATSRDLIGGDFYEQYF. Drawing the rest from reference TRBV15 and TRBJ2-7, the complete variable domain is DAMVIQNPRYQVTQFGKPVTLSCSQTLNHNVMYWYQQKSSQAPKLLFHYYDKDFNNEADTPDNFQSRRPNTSFCFLDIRSPGLGDTAMYLCATSRDLIGGDFYEQYFGPGTRLTVT.

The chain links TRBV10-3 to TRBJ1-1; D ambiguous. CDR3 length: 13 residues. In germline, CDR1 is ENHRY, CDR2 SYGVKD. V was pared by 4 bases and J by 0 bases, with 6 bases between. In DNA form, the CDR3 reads TGTGCCATCAGTGTAGGCCTGAACACTGAAGCTTTCTTT. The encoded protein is CAISVGLNTEAFF.

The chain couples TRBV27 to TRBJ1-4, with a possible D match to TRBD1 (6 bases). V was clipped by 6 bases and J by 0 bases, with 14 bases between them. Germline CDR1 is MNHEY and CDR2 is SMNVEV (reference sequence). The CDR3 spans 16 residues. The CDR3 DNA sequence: TGTGCCAGCAGAAGGGGACACCTTGCAACTAATGAAAAACTGTTTTTT. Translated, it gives CASRRGHLATNEKLFF.

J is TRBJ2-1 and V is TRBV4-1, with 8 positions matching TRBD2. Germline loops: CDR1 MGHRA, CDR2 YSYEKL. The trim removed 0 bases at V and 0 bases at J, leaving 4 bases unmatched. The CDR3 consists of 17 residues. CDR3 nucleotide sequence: TGCGCCAGCAGCCAAGATAATAGCGGGACCTCCTACAATGAGCAGTTCTTC. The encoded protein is CASSQDNSGTSYNEQFF.

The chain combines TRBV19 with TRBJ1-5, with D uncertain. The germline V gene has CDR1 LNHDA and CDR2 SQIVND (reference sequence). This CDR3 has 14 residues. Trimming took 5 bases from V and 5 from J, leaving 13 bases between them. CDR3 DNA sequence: TGTGCCAGTAGTGACGGGTTCGGGCATCAGCCCCAGCATTTT. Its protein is CASSDGFGHQPQHF.

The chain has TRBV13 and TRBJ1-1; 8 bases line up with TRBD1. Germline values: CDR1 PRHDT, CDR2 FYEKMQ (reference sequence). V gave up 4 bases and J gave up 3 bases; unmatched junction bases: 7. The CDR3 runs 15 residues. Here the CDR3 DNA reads TGTGCCAGCAGCTCAGGGGGCCTAAGGGACACTGAAGCTTTCTTT. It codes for CASSSGGLRDTEAFF.

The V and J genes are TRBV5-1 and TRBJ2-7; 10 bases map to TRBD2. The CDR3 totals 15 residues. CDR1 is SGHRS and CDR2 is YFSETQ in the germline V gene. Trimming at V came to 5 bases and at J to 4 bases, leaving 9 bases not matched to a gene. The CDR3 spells CASSGASGREYEQYF. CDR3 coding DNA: TGCGCCAGCAGTGGGGCTAGCGGGAGAGAATACGAGCAGTACTTC.

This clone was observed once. The CDR3 nucleotides read TGTGCCAGTAGTATCGGCCCCAGAAACGAGCAGTACTTC. Translation gives CASSIGPRNEQYF. The V call is TRBV19, the J call TRBJ2-7, with no clear D. With 3 bases removed from V and 5 bases from J, the gap between germline ends came to 11 bases. This CDR3 contains 13 residues. Germline V gene sequence: CDR1 LNHDA, CDR2 SQIVND (reference sequence).

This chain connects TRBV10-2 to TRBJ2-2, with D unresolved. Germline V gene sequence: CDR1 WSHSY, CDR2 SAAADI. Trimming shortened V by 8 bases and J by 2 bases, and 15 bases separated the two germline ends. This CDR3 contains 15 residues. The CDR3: CASRQRASNTGELFF. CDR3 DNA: TGCGCCAGCCGTCAAAGGGCTTCTAACACCGGGGAGCTGTTTTTT.

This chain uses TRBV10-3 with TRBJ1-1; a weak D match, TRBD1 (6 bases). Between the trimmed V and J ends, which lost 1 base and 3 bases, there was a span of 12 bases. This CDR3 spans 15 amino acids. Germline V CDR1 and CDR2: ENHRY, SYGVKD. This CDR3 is CAISELGARDTEAFF. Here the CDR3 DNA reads TGTGCCATCAGTGAGTTGGGGGCGCGGGACACTGAAGCTTTCTTT.

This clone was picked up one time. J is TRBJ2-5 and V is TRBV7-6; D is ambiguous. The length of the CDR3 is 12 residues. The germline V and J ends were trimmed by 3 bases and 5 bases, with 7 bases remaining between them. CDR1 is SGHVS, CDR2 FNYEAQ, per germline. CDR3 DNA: TGTGCCAGCAGCTTGGGTGAGGAGACCCAGTACTTC. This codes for CASSLGEETQYF.

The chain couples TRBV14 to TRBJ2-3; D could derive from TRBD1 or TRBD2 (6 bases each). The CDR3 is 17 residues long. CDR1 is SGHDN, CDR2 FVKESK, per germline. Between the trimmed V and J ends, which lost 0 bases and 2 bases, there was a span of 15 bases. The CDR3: CASSQDGDGGPTDTQYF. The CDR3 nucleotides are TGTGCCAGCAGCCAAGATGGTGACGGGGGCCCCACAGATACGCAGTATTTT.

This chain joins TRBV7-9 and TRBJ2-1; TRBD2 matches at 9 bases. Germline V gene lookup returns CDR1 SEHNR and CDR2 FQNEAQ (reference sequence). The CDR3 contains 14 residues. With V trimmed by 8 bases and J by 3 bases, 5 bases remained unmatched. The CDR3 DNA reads TGTGCCAGCGGAGAGACTAGCGGCTACAATGAGCAGTTCTTC. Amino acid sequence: CASGETSGYNEQFF.

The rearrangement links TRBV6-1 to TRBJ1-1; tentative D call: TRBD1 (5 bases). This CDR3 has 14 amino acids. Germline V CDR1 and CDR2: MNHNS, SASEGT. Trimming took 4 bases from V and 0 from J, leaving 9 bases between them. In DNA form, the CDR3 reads TGTGCCAGCAGTGTATGGGGGGTGAACACTGAAGCTTTCTTT. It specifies CASSVWGVNTEAFF.

Here the CDR3 DNA reads TGCGCCAGCAGCTTGAGGCTAGCACAGGTTAGCACAGATACGCAGTATTTT. Translated: CASSLRLAQVSTDTQYF. The chain recombines TRBV5-1 with TRBJ2-3; D may be TRBD1 or TRBD2 (5 bases each). Germline CDR1 reads SGHRS; CDR2 reads YFSETQ. Trimming left V 1 base short and J 0 bases short, with 15 bases between. CDR3 size: 17 residues.

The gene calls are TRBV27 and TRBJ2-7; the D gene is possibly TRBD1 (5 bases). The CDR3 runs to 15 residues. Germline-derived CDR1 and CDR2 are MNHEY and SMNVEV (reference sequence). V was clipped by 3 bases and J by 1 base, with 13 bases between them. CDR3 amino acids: CASSFGAVPSYEQYF. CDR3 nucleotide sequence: TGTGCCAGCAGTTTTGGGGCGGTCCCGTCCTACGAGCAGTACTTC.

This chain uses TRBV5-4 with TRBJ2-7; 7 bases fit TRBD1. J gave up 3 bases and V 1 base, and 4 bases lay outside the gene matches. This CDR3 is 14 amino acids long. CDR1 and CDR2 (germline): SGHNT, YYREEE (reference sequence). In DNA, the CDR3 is TGTGCCAGCAGCTTGCAAGGGGGCGGCTACGAGCAGTACTTC. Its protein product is CASSLQGGGYEQYF.